This entry concerns a single TCR beta chain. Its antigen is undetermined. Data came from immunoSEQ multiplex PCR; TCRdb stores just in-frame clones and leaves some out. The table records roughly 40,000 clones, approximately 84% of them present only once. The data belong to a study of OX40 agonist ivuxolimab in advanced cancers. General study results and limits: The antigen specificity of the peripheral T cells (those that were expanded) was not determined.

The sequence came from an adult with an advanced solid tumor such as melanoma, head and neck, liver or kidney cancer. Specimen: CD4+ or CD8+ T cells sorted from blood, collected in a trial of the OX40 agonist ivuxolimab.

The CDR3 protein is CASSLGGGSYNSPLHF. DNA of the CDR3: TGTGCCAGCAGCTTAGGTGGGGGCTCCTATAATTCACCCCTCCACTTT. The chain uses TRBV11-2 and TRBJ1-6; TRBD1 is a possible D gene (5 bases). V lost 1 base and J 0 bases, leaving 7 bases between the germline ends. The CDR3 contains 16 residues. CDR1 and CDR2 (germline): SGHAT, FQNNGV.